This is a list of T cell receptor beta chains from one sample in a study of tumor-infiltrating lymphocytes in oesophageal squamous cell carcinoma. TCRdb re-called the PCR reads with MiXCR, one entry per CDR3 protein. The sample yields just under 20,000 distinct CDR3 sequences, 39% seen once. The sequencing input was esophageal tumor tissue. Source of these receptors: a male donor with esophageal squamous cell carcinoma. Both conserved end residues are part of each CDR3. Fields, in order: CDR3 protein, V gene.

CASSRDRPYEQYF TRBV2
CASSPRQGEGSPLHF TRBV18
CSVQTGVTEAFF TRBV29-1
CASSLATGEWNTEAFF TRBV5-1
CASSQGNGLAGTHLQETQYF TRBV3-1
CASSPIGRANTGELFF TRBV27
CASQYPGSNEKLFF TRBV7-4
CASSLNPRREQFF TRBV7-2
CASSYSRDRAYEQYF TRBV6-6
CASSPGTSSYNEQYF TRBV7-2
CASSVAGGRTGELFF TRBV9
CASSQSPARQGTDTQYF TRBV4-1
CASRDKSCGYTF TRBV21-1
CASSTVGGARSNQPQHF TRBV19
CASSLSSGGAVSTDTQYF TRBV6-6
CASSLLQGAQNEQFF TRBV7-2
CASTPRPVGTSVWF TRBV6-1
CASSPLPTSVRGTDTQYF TRBV11-2
CASSPTRAYNEQFF TRBV28
CASSFSFQSTDTQYF TRBV7-8
CASSPSGASGQNEQFF TRBV12-3/TRBV12-4
CASSKPTTRYTEAFF TRBV7-3
CASSRTGAQPYSNQPQHF TRBV12-3/TRBV12-4
CASSFHGGLDTGELFF TRBV27
CSLRTSESSYNEQFF TRBV29-1
CASSVDSSGNTIYF TRBV2
CATSAADQETQYF TRBV24-1
CASSVVWDSNEKLFF TRBV10-2
CASSRFGSGSNTGELYF TRBV6-4
CASSPPNFREQYF TRBV18
CASSSFGTGSSYEQYF TRBV28
CATSRDRWLPHEQYF TRBV15
CASSFPGRQETQYF TRBV6-1
CASSYLGQPNSGNTIYF TRBV6-6
CASRSGPRLHLRF TRBV5-3
CASRFERGPGNEQFF TRBV6-1
CASTQKVGVGYNEQFF TRBV7-2
CASSLLLAGDGEQYF TRBV11-2
CASSLGVNQPQHF TRBV11-2
CASSLVGFGEQYF TRBV7-2
CASSLSAPGGGQETQYF TRBV7-2
CASSEPGQGNNEQFF TRBV6-1
CASSRLADTQYF TRBV12-3/TRBV12-4
CASSKAGTGGPNTGELFF TRBV6-1
CASSQDSGAGEKLFF TRBV3-1
CASSPHEGETQYF TRBV4-1